These 5 T cell receptor beta chains came from one sample sequenced in a study of cytomegalovirus exposure and HLA in healthy donors. Libraries were prepared by immunoSEQ multiplex PCR; TCRdb keeps only in-frame clonotypes and omits some of them. The sample has about 74,000 clones, 85% to 95% seen once. Sequences were obtained from PBMCs. The receptors originated from a woman between 18 and 29 years old in good health and CMV-seropositive.

The CDR3 region is CASSFGTLYEQYF. In nucleotides, the CDR3 is TGTGCCAGCAGCTTCGGGACATTGTACGAGCAGTACTTC. The chain carries TRBV7-9 and TRBJ2-7, with D possibly TRBD1 on 6 matching bases. V was pared by 3 bases and J by 4 bases, with 10 bases between. CDR1 SEHNR and CDR2 FQNEAQ come from the germline V gene (reference sequence). CDR3 length equals 13 residues.

J is TRBJ2-5 and V is TRBV12-2; TRBD1 reflects the table's D call only, with no check against the DNA. TRBV12-2 is assigned pseudogene status. The CDR3 has 16 residues. CDR3 region: CASRLAGHRQGETQYF. In nucleotides, the CDR3 is TGTGCAAGTCGCTTAGCTGGGCACAGACAGGGGGAGACCCAGTACTTC.

The chain has TRBV5-1 and TRBJ2-1; 7 bases match TRBD2. There are 15 residues in the CDR3. Germline CDR1 is SGHRS and CDR2 is YFSETQ. J gave up 5 bases and V 0 bases, and 5 bases lay outside the gene matches. The CDR3 nucleotides read TGCGCCAGCAGCTTGGTGGGGGGGTACAACAATGAGCAGTTCTTC. This gives the protein CASSLVGGYNNEQFF.

The chain joins TRBV5-1 to TRBJ2-7; 14 bases are a match to TRBD2. V lost 3 bases to trimming and J lost 7 bases; unmatched junction nucleotides: 6. The germline gives CDR1 SGHRS, CDR2 YFSETQ. The CDR3 extends over 15 amino acids. The CDR3 region is CASSWGTSGRFEQYF. CDR3 in DNA: TGCGCCAGCAGCTGGGGGACTAGCGGGAGATTTGAGCAGTACTTC.

The chain links TRBV10-3 to TRBJ1-1; D perhaps matches TRBD1 (5 bases). Deletions cut 2 bases from V and 5 bases from J, with 9 bases between. Germline V gene data show CDR1 as ENHRY and CDR2 as SYGVKD. The CDR3 length is 13 residues. In DNA form, the CDR3 reads TGTGCCATCAGTGAGCGGGGGGGAACTGAAGCTTTCTTT. Translation: CAISERGGTEAFF.